The T cell receptor (beta chain) under discussion was sequenced for a study of spatial heterogeneity in lung cancer. As for the study in general: A unique TCR and UMI combination showed up more than ten times in raw reads, on average.

The time point was: blood at routine non-recurrence follow-up after resection. Unsorted whole RNA from tumor, nontumor lung or frozen PBMC underwent sequencing. The CDR3 contains 15 residues. The V end was cut by 6 bases, the J end by 0 bases, with 16 bases between. Germline values: CDR1 DFQATT, CDR2 SNEGSKA (reference sequence). A unique molecular identifier was attached to every TCR cDNA molecule. TCRdb re-derived calls from the 5' RACE reads in MiXCR, one entry per CDR3 protein. The sample records around 110,000 distinct CDR3 sequences, less than 15% being singletons. Specimen: PBMCs, collected at follow-up. This sequence originates from a male donor with early-stage non-small cell lung cancer. This chain connects TRBV20-1 to TRBJ2-3; D remains ambiguous. The CDR3 nucleotides read TGCAGTGCCTCCCCCGGTTGGGGAAGCACAGATACGCAGTATTTT. Translation: CSASPGWGSTDTQYF.